A selection of T cell receptor beta chains follows, all from one sample in a study of T-cell memory formation after mild COVID-19. TCRdb recomputed calls from the 5' RACE reads with MiXCR, one row per CDR3 protein. The sample yields more than 150,000 distinct CDR3 sequences, over 20% seen once. Specimen: PBMCs or a T cell subset sorted from them (not recorded which). Every receptor here comes from an adult woman who had mild COVID-19 (a few samples of this study predate the infection). Cell type and time point are not known. The CDR3 runs from the conserved cysteine through the conserved F or W. The D gene is left open where the match is weak. Size tells how often a clone was seen (once, few, many) or the class of an expanded clone, and some rows leave it out.

clone size	J gene	CDR3 length	D gene	V gene	CDR3 protein	CDR3 DNA
few	TRBJ2-7	14	.	TRBV7-9	CASSLDPEEYEQYF	TGTGCCAGCAGCTTGGACCCGGAGGAGTACGAGCAGTACTTC
.	TRBJ1-2	14	.	TRBV20-1	CSAGPGGHYYGYTF	TGCAGTGCTGGGCCCGGGGGGCATTATTATGGCTACACCTTC
few	TRBJ2-1	15	TRBD2	TRBV5-6	CASSPTSGSDNEQFF	TGTGCCAGCAGCCCTACTAGCGGGAGCGACAATGAGCAGTTCTTC
few	TRBJ2-1	15	TRBD1	TRBV12-3/TRBV12-4	CASRGQLYTYNEQFF	TGTGCCAGCAGGGGACAGCTGTACACCTACAATGAGCAGTTCTTC
once	TRBJ1-1	19	.	TRBV20-1	CSARESWVRQARVNTEAFF	TGCAGTGCTAGAGAGAGCTGGGTCCGACAGGCACGAGTGAACACTGAAGCTTTCTTT
.	TRBJ2-1	15	TRBD2	TRBV2	CASSGPSGGPNEQFF	TGTGCCAGCAGTGGCCCTAGCGGGGGCCCTAATGAGCAGTTCTTC
few	TRBJ2-1	17	TRBD1	TRBV4-3	CASSQGTSGGPYNEQFF	TGCGCCAGCAGCCAAGGGACGTCAGGGGGACCATACAATGAGCAGTTCTTC
.	TRBJ2-5	15	TRBD2	TRBV2	CASSAGTSGIETQYF	TGTGCCAGCAGCGCCGGGACTAGCGGAATTGAGACCCAGTACTTC
.	TRBJ2-3	13	.	TRBV7-3	CASSFTASDTQYF	TGTGCCAGCAGCTTCACAGCCTCGGATACGCAGTATTTT
few	TRBJ2-7	14	TRBD2	TRBV23-1	CASSQSSGAYEQYF	TGCGCCAGCAGTCAATCTAGCGGGGCTTACGAGCAGTACTTC
.	TRBJ2-3	13	TRBD1	TRBV7-9	CAGWTGSADTQYF	TGTGCCGGTTGGACAGGGAGCGCAGATACGCAGTATTTT
few	TRBJ1-1	14	.	TRBV12-3/TRBV12-4	CASSPGYGHTEAFF	TGTGCCAGCAGTCCAGGGTATGGGCACACTGAAGCTTTCTTT
many	TRBJ2-3	17	TRBD2	TRBV7-9	CASRTTRTRIGADTQYF	TGTGCCAGCAGGACCACCCGGACTAGAATAGGGGCAGATACGCAGTATTTT
.	TRBJ2-1	15	TRBD1	TRBV4-1	CASSLGTGGFDEQFF	TGCGCCAGCAGCCTCGGGACAGGGGGGTTTGATGAGCAGTTCTTC
many	TRBJ1-1	13	.	TRBV11-2	CASSLALNTEAFF	TGTGCCAGCAGCTTAGCCTTGAACACTGAAGCTTTCTTT
.	TRBJ2-7	13	.	TRBV6-5	CASSSDSIYEQYF	TGTGCCAGCAGTTCGGACAGCATCTACGAGCAGTACTTC
.	TRBJ2-6	13	.	TRBV23-1	CASRQGGANVLTF	TGCGCCAGCAGACAGGGTGGGGCCAACGTCCTGACTTTC
.	TRBJ2-3	14	.	TRBV5-1	CASSWTDRADTQYF	TGCGCCAGCAGCTGGACAGATCGCGCAGATACGCAGTATTTT
few	TRBJ2-1	15	TRBD1	TRBV5-1	CASSFDRDYYNEQFF	TGCGCCAGCAGCTTTGACAGGGATTACTACAATGAGCAGTTCTTC
.	TRBJ2-5	14	TRBD1	TRBV6-2/TRBV6-3	CASSYEGAEETQYF	TGTGCCAGCAGTTACGAGGGGGCTGAGGAGACCCAGTACTTC
few	TRBJ2-1	16	TRBD2	TRBV12-3/TRBV12-4	CASSFRVLAGGYEQFF	TGTGCCAGCAGTTTCCGAGTACTAGCGGGAGGATATGAGCAGTTCTTC
few	TRBJ2-3	15	.	TRBV12-3/TRBV12-4	CASSNSGLSTDTQYF	TGTGCCAGCAGTAACTCGGGACTTTCCACAGATACGCAGTATTTT